This is a list of T cell receptor beta chains from one sample in a study of blood T cell repertoires in COVID-19. Clones were sequenced by immunoSEQ multiplex PCR, and TCRdb holds only the in-frame ones, with some missing. The sample has about 95,000 clones, 81% seen once. Material: peripheral blood. The receptors originated from a man of 80 years or more with active or convalescent COVID-19. CDR3s include the opening cysteine and the closing phenylalanine or tryptophan. The order of the fields is V gene, J gene, D gene, clone size, CDR3 protein, CDR3 DNA. A D gene is named only where the DNA matches it firmly. The size entry is marked missing in some rows and otherwise reads once, few, many or a size class.

V: TRBV28
J: TRBJ1-4
D: TRBD1
size: .
CDR3: CASSFSGTGGREKLFF
DNA: TGTGCCAGCAGTTTTAGCGGGACAGGGGGTCGTGAAAAACTGTTTTTT

V: TRBV10-3
J: TRBJ2-5
D: .
size: .
CDR3: CAIERDTGETQYF
DNA: TGTGCCATCGAGCGCGACACGGGGGAGACCCAGTACTTC

V: TRBV30
J: TRBJ1-2
D: .
size: .
CDR3: CAWSVPLVQNYGYTF
DNA: TGTGCCTGGAGTGTCCCCCTGGTACAGAACTATGGCTACACCTTC

V: TRBV6-5
J: TRBJ2-7
D: TRBD1
size: .
CDR3: CASSYSQGIYEQYF
DNA: TGTGCCAGCAGTTACTCACAGGGGATCTACGAGCAGTACTTC

V: TRBV7-2
J: TRBJ2-2
D: .
size: .
CDR3: CASSSRRGTGELFF
DNA: TGTGCCAGCAGCTCGCGGAGGGGCACCGGGGAGCTGTTTTTT

V: TRBV4-1
J: TRBJ1-4
D: .
size: .
CDR3: CASSQDRGLAANEKLFF
DNA: TGCGCCAGCAGCCAAGATCGCGGCCTTGCGGCTAATGAAAAACTGTTTTTT

V: TRBV7-2
J: TRBJ1-6
D: .
size: few
CDR3: CASSSRQGRSPLHF
DNA: TGTGCCAGCAGCAGTAGGCAGGGGCGGTCACCCCTCCACTTT

V: TRBV11-2
J: TRBJ2-7
D: TRBD1
size: .
CDR3: CASSSWTGGAEEQYF
DNA: TGTGCCAGCAGCTCTTGGACAGGGGGCGCGGAGGAGCAGTACTTC

V: TRBV7-2
J: TRBJ2-5
D: TRBD1
size: .
CDR3: CASSWGTGKRETQYF
DNA: TGTGCCAGCAGCTGGGGGACAGGGAAAAGAGAGACCCAGTACTTC

V: TRBV7-9
J: TRBJ1-4
D: TRBD1
size: .
CDR3: CASSLGGQANEKLFF
DNA: TGTGCCAGCAGCTTAGGGGGACAGGCTAATGAAAAACTGTTTTTT

V: TRBV4-1
J: TRBJ2-1
D: .
size: .
CDR3: CASSPSTGAYNEQFF
DNA: TGCGCCAGCAGCCCGTCGACAGGAGCCTACAATGAGCAGTTCTTC

V: TRBV5-1
J: TRBJ2-2
D: TRBD2
size: .
CDR3: CASRSGGDTGELFF
DNA: TGCGCCAGCAGAAGCGGGGGTGACACCGGGGAGCTGTTTTTT

V: TRBV23-1
J: TRBJ2-3
D: .
size: .
CDR3: CASSQYGAICTDTQYF
DNA: TGCGCCAGCAGTCAATACGGAGCAATCTGCACAGATACGCAGTATTTT

V: TRBV15
J: TRBJ1-1
D: TRBD1
size: .
CDR3: CATSPTGEAKAFF
DNA: TGTGCCACCAGTCCTACAGGGGAGGCGAAAGCTTTCTTT

V: TRBV5-1
J: TRBJ1-3
D: .
size: .
CDR3: CASSLGQAYSGNTIYF
DNA: TGCGCCAGCAGCTTGGGACAGGCGTACTCTGGAAACACCATATATTTT

V: TRBV3-1/TRBV3-2
J: TRBJ2-5
D: TRBD2
size: .
CDR3: CASSQSVAGLQETQYF
DNA: TGTGCCAGCAGCCAATCGGTAGCGGGCCTCCAAGAGACCCAGTACTTC

V: TRBV5-5
J: TRBJ2-2
D: TRBD2
size: .
CDR3: CASSKGLAVTGELFF
DNA: TGTGCCAGCAGCAAGGGACTAGCGGTCACCGGGGAGCTGTTTTTT

V: TRBV28
J: TRBJ1-2
D: TRBD1
size: .
CDR3: CASSFRDRGLVRF
DNA: TGTGCCAGCAGTTTTCGGGACAGGGGACTCGTACGCTTC

V: TRBV19
J: TRBJ1-5
D: .
size: few
CDR3: CASLPGFNQPQHF
DNA: TGTGCCAGTCTCCCAGGGTTCAATCAGCCCCAGCATTTT

V: TRBV5-1
J: TRBJ1-6
D: TRBD1
size: .
CDR3: CASSLSGDSNSPLHF
DNA: TGCGCCAGCAGCTTGTCAGGGGACAGTAATTCACCCCTCCACTTT

V: TRBV30
J: TRBJ1-2
D: .
size: once
CDR3: CAWSDFGDYGYTF
DNA: TGTGCCTGGAGTGACTTTGGTGACTATGGCTACACCTTC

V: TRBV7-2
J: TRBJ1-3
D: .
size: .
CDR3: CASSLESGNTIYF
DNA: TGTGCCAGCAGCTTGGAGAGCGGAAACACCATATATTTT

V: TRBV5-6
J: TRBJ2-5
D: .
size: .
CDR3: CASSFRIQETQYF
DNA: TGTGCCAGCAGCTTCAGGATTCAAGAGACCCAGTACTTC

V: TRBV5-1
J: TRBJ1-2
D: .
size: .
CDR3: CASSGTFYGYTF
DNA: TGCGCCAGCAGCGGGACATTTTATGGCTACACCTTC

V: TRBV6-4
J: TRBJ1-1
D: .
size: .
CDR3: CASKTLPDTEAFF
DNA: TGTGCCAGCAAAACCTTACCGGACACTGAAGCTTTCTTT

V: TRBV5-1
J: TRBJ2-5
D: TRBD2
size: .
CDR3: CASRKNGRGVPSTQYF
DNA: TGCGCCAGCAGAAAGAATGGACGGGGGGTCCCGTCGACCCAGTACTTC

V: TRBV12-3/TRBV12-4
J: TRBJ2-4
D: TRBD1
size: once
CDR3: CASTQQGEYIQYF
DNA: TGTGCCAGCACCCAACAGGGGGAGTACATTCAGTACTTC